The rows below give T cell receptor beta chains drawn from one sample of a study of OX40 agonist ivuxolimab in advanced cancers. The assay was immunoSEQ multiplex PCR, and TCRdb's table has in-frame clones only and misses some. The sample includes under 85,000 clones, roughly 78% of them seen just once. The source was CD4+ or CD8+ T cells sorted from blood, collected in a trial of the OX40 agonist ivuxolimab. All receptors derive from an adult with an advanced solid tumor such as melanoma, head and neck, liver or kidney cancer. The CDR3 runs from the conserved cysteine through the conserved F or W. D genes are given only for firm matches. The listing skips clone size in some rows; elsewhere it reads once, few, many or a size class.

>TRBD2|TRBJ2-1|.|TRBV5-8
TGTGCCAGCAGCCCGGGACTAGCGGCTAGTCTACACAATGAGCAGTTCTTC
CASSPGLAASLHNEQFF
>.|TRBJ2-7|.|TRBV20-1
TGCAGTCCCTTGGCGGGCTACGAGCAGTACTTC
CSPLAGYEQYF
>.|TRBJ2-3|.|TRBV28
TGTGCCAGCAGCACCAAGACGGGGGGCACAGATACGCAGTATTTT
CASSTKTGGTDTQYF
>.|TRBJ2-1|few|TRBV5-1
TGCGCCAGCAGCCAAAGGGGTTCCGGGAATGAGCAGTTCTTC
CASSQRGSGNEQFF
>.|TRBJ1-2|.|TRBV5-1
TGCGCCAGCAGCTTGGAAATAAGAGGGGGCTATGGCTACACCTTC
CASSLEIRGGYGYTF
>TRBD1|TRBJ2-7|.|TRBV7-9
TGTGCCAGCAGCAGACAGGGGGCGGACGAGCAGTACTTC
CASSRQGADEQYF
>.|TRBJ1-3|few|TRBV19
TGTGCCAGTAGTATAGGCGGCGCTGGAAACACCATATATTTT
CASSIGGAGNTIYF
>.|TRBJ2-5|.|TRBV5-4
TGTGCCAGCAGCTTGTCTTCAGGGTCCCAAGAGACCCAGTACTTC
CASSLSSGSQETQYF
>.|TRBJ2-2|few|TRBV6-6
TGTGCCAGCAGTTACCTCGTGAACACCGGGGAGCTGTTTTTT
CASSYLVNTGELFF
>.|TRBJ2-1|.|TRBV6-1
TGTGCCAGCAGGAAGGGGAGGACTTCCTACAATGAGCAGTTCTTC
CASRKGRTSYNEQFF
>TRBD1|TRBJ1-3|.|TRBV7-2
TGTGCCAGCAGCACAACAGGGGCCTCTGGAAACACCATATATTTT
CASSTTGASGNTIYF
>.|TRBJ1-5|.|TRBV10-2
TGCGCCAGCAGTGACACATTTGGTTCCCCCGTTACTCAGCCCCAGCATTTT
CASSDTFGSPVTQPQHF
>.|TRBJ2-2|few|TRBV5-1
TGCGCCAGCAGCGCCCAGGGGCCTGGGGCCGGGGAGCTGTTTTTT
CASSAQGPGAGELFF
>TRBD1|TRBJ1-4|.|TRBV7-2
TGTGCCAGCAGCTTAGGGGACAGTAATAATGAAAAACTGTTTTTT
CASSLGDSNNEKLFF
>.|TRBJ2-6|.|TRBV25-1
TGTGCCAGCAGTGAATGGGAGAAGGGGTTAGCCGGGGCCAACGTCCTGACTTTC
CASSEWEKGLAGANVLTF
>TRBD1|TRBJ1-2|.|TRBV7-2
TGTGCCAGCAGCTTAGACCCCGCCCAGGGGGCAGGAGGCTACACCTTC
CASSLDPAQGAGGYTF
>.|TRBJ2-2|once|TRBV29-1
TGCAGCGTTGGTAAACAGAGCGGCACCGGGGAGCTGTTTTTT
CSVGKQSGTGELFF
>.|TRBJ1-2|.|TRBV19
TGTGCCAGTAGTATAGACCAGGGCTCCTATGGCTACACCTTC
CASSIDQGSYGYTF
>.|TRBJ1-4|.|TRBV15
TGTGCCACCAGCAGAGCAAACCTGGGAGGCGGTGAAAAACTGTTTTTT
CATSRANLGGGEKLFF
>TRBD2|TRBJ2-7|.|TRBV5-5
TGTGCCAGCAGCTTGGTAAGCGGAGCGGGACCAGCCTACGAGCAGTACTTC
CASSLVSGAGPAYEQYF
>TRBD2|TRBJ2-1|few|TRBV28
TGTGCCAGCAGTTCGCCGGGACTAGCCACCATTGGAGATGAGCAGTTCTTC
CASSSPGLATIGDEQFF
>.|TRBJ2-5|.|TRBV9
TGTGCCAGCAGCGTAGCTCCGGGGAGAGAGACCCAGTACTTC
CASSVAPGRETQYF
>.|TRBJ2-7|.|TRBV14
TGTGCCAGCAGCCAAGTTTACTACGAGCAGTACTTC
CASSQVYYEQYF
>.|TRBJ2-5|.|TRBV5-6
TGTGCCAGCAGCTTTGAAGTCCGGGGCCGGGAGACCCAGTACTTC
CASSFEVRGRETQYF
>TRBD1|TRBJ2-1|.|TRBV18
TGTGCCAGCTCGGATATGACAGGGTTCCCTTACAATGAGCAGTTCTTC
CASSDMTGFPYNEQFF
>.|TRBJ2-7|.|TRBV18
TGTGCCAGCTCACCCGGGGTAGGGCCTACAGGCTCCTACGAGCAGTACTTC
CASSPGVGPTGSYEQYF
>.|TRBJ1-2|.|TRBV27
TGTGCCAGCAGCCCCCCGGGGCCCCACTATGGCTACACCTTC
CASSPPGPHYGYTF
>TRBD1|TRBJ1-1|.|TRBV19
TGTGCCAGTAGTATGGGACGACAGGGAACCGATTCTGAAGCTTTCTTT
CASSMGRQGTDSEAFF
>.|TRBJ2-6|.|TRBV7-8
TGTGCCAGCAGCTTAGTAGGTTCTGGGGCCAACGTCCTGACTTTC
CASSLVGSGANVLTF
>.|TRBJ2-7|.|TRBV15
TGTGCCACCAGCAGAGGTAGTGCACAGGTCTACGAGCAGTACTTC
CATSRGSAQVYEQYF
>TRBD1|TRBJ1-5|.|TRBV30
TGTGCCTGGAGTCAACGGACAGGGGGACAGCCCCAGCATTTT
CAWSQRTGGQPQHF
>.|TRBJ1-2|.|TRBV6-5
TGTGCCAGCAGTAGCCCCTCCCAGGGGCTCTATGGCTACACCTTC
CASSSPSQGLYGYTF
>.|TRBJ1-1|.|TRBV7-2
TGTGCCAGCAGCTTAGATCGGATGAACACTGAAGCTTTCTTT
CASSLDRMNTEAFF